The 21 T cell receptor beta chains in this list originate from one sample, sequenced in a study of OX40 agonist ivuxolimab in advanced cancers. The data were produced by immunoSEQ multiplex PCR, yet TCRdb's version contains in-frame clones alone and is incomplete. The table includes about 73,000 clones, around 86% detected once. The sample consisted of CD4+ or CD8+ T cells sorted from blood, taken in a trial of the OX40 agonist ivuxolimab. The origin of the receptors is an adult with an advanced solid tumor such as melanoma, head and neck, liver or kidney cancer.

This clone turned up a few times. This chain uses TRBV18 with TRBJ2-7; 8 nucleotides align to TRBD1. The CDR3 sequence is 13 residues long. Trimming cost V 6 bases and J 5 bases; bases outside gene matches: 6. CDR1 and CDR2 from the germline V gene are KGHSH and LQKENI. In nucleotides, the CDR3 is TGTGCCAGCTCCCCCCAGGGGGCGAACGAGCAGTACTTC. Amino acids: CASSPQGANEQYF.

The chain is built from TRBV4-3 and TRBJ1-3; D is ambiguous. This CDR3 region has 16 residues. V shed 0 bases and J shed 4 bases, with 13 bases lying between them. The V gene's germline CDR1 is LGHNA and CDR2 YSLEER. CDR3 DNA sequence: TGCGCCAGCAGCCAAGAACGGCAGACCCAGGGAAACACCATATATTTT. It is translated as CASSQERQTQGNTIYF.

This chain links TRBV7-9 with TRBJ2-3, with TRBD1 matching 8 bases. The length of the CDR3 is 14 residues. V lost 2 bases to trimming and J lost 6 bases; unmatched junction nucleotides: 4. Germline values: CDR1 SEHNR, CDR2 FQNEAQ (reference sequence). CDR3 nucleotide sequence: TGTGCCAGCAGCTTACCCCAGGGGGCGGATACGCAGTATTTT. Amino acid sequence: CASSLPQGADTQYF.

This clone was counted once. The chain couples TRBV9 to TRBJ2-1, with TRBD2 identical over 8 bases. CDR1 and CDR2 (germline): SGDLS, YYNGEE. There are 17 residues in the CDR3. Trimming removed 4 bases from V and 3 bases from J; junction bases left unmatched: 12. The CDR3 DNA sequence: TGTGCCAGCAGCCCACCAGTTGGAGCGGGGGACTACAATGAGCAGTTCTTC. Translation: CASSPPVGAGDYNEQFF. Drawing the rest from reference TRBV9 and TRBJ2-1, the complete variable domain is DSGVTQTPKHLITATGQRVTLRCSPRSGDLSVYWYQQSLDQGLQFLIQYYNGEERAKGNILERFSAQQFPDLHSELNLSSLELGDSALYFCASSPPVGAGDYNEQFFGPGTRLTVL.

The chain carries TRBV6-5 and TRBJ1-1; TRBD1 matches at 7 bases. The germline V gene encodes CDR1 MNHEY and CDR2 SVGAGI. This CDR3 region has 14 residues. V gave up 4 bases and J gave up 5 bases; unmatched junction bases: 7. The CDR3 here is CASSSPGGRTEAFF. CDR3 DNA sequence: TGTGCCAGCAGTTCCCCAGGGGGGCGGACTGAAGCTTTCTTT.

This clone was observed a single time. This chain connects TRBV7-7 to TRBJ2-6; TRBD1 is a possible D gene (5 bases). CDR3 size: 16 residues. Per germline, CDR1 SSHAT and CDR2 FNYEAQ (reference sequence). Trimming took 5 bases from V and 5 from J, leaving 16 bases between them. The CDR3 DNA reads as TGTGCCAGCAGCACAAATGGACAAAGTCGGGCCAACGTCCTGACTTTC. Protein sequence: CASSTNGQSRANVLTF.

J is TRBJ2-3 and V is TRBV5-6; a possible D gene is TRBD2 (6 bases). CDR1 is SGHDT and CDR2 is YYEEEE in the germline V gene. The V end was cut by 4 bases, the J end by 1 base, with 16 bases between. This CDR3 comprises 16 residues. In DNA form, the CDR3 reads TGTGCCAGCAGCCCACCTGGACTACTCGGCACAGATACGCAGTATTTT. Translating it yields CASSPPGLLGTDTQYF. The full variable domain, rest sourced from reference TRBV5-6 and TRBJ2-3, is DAGVTQSPTHLIKTRGQQVTLRCSPKSGHDTVSWYQQALGQGPQFIFQYYEEEERQRGNFPDRFSGHQFPNYSSELNVNALLLGDSALYLCASSPPGLLGTDTQYFGPGTRLTVL.

The chain uses TRBV7-2 and TRBJ2-7; 8 bases align to TRBD2. This CDR3 is built from 15 residues. In germline, CDR1 is SGHTA, CDR2 FQGNSA. Trimming removed 0 bases from V and 0 bases from J; junction bases left unmatched: 1. CDR3 nucleotide sequence: TGTGCCAGCAGCTTAGCTAGCGGGGCCTCCTACGAGCAGTACTTC. Protein product: CASSLASGASYEQYF.

The chain combines TRBV27 with TRBJ1-1; TRBD1 matches 7 bases. The CDR3 consists of 14 residues. CDR1 MNHEY and CDR2 SMNVEV come from the germline V gene (reference sequence). With V trimmed by 5 bases and J by 6 bases, 9 bases remained unmatched. CDR3 nucleotide sequence: TGTGCCAGCAGTAAAACCGGGACAGTGTCTGAAGCTTTCTTT. The encoded protein is CASSKTGTVSEAFF.

This chain joins TRBV9 and TRBJ2-6; D not certain. Trimming left V 0 bases short and J 1 base short, with 2 bases between. Germline assignment: CDR1 SGDLS and CDR2 YYNGEE. The length of the CDR3 is 14 residues. CDR3 nucleotide sequence: TGTGCCAGCAGCGTAGAATCTGGGGCCAACGTCCTGACTTTC. Its translation: CASSVESGANVLTF.

The V gene is TRBV7-2, the J gene TRBJ1-2; D is unresolved. Trimming removed 1 base at V and 8 bases at J, with 17 bases between. The CDR3 runs 15 residues. In germline, CDR1 is SGHTA, CDR2 FQGNSA. The CDR3 nucleotides are TGTGCCAGCAGCTTAGTGGCCTCAATGGCCCGAGGCTACACCTTC. This codes for CASSLVASMARGYTF.

The chain recombines TRBV5-1 with TRBJ1-2; TRBD1 aligns across 7 bases. The V and J ends lost 2 bases and 8 bases, in that order; junction bases with no gene match: 15. Germline loops: CDR1 SGHRS, CDR2 YFSETQ. The CDR3 has 16 amino acids. This chain's CDR3 is CASSLSGADRPRGYTF. The CDR3 coding sequence is TGCGCCAGCAGCTTATCCGGGGCGGACAGGCCTCGGGGCTACACCTTC. The full variable domain, in which reference TRBV5-1 and TRBJ1-2 provide the parts outside the CDR3, is KAGVTQTPRYLIKTRGQQVTLSCSPISGHRSVSWYQQTPGQGLQFLFEYFSETQRNKGNFPGRFSGRQFSNSRSEMNVSTLELGDSALYLCASSLSGADRPRGYTFGSGTRLTVV.

This clone appeared once. The V call is TRBV5-1, the J call TRBJ1-2; no definite D call. CDR3 size: 14 residues. V was cut by 0 bases and J by 3 bases, with 9 bases left in between. Germline-derived CDR1 and CDR2 are SGHRS and YFSETQ. The CDR3 spells CASSLGEVDYGYTF. CDR3 DNA: TGCGCCAGCAGCTTGGGGGAAGTGGACTATGGCTACACCTTC.

The V and J genes are TRBV30 and TRBJ2-6; D unclear. Germline V lookup: CDR1 GTSNPN, CDR2 SVGIG (reference sequence). There are 14 residues in the CDR3. V shed 3 bases and J shed 2 bases, with 8 bases lying between them. The DNA for the CDR3 is TGTGCCTGGAGGATCGCTGCTGGGGCCAACGTCCTGACTTTC. Its protein product is CAWRIAAGANVLTF. The entire variable domain, with the rest obtained from reference TRBV30 and TRBJ2-6, is as follows: SQTIHQWPATLVQPVGSPLSLECTVEGTSNPNLYWYRQAAGRGLQLLFYSVGIGQISSEVPQNLSASRPQDRQFILSSKKLLLSDSGFYLCAWRIAAGANVLTFGAGSRLTVL.

The J gene is TRBJ2-7, the V gene TRBV4-3, with D possibly TRBD1 on 6 matching bases. The CDR3 length is 16 residues. From germline, CDR1 is LGHNA and CDR2 YSLEER. V lost 1 base and J 2 bases, leaving 15 bases between the germline ends. CDR3 sequence reads: CASSQGGDRIPYEQYF. The CDR3 nucleotides are TGCGCCAGCAGCCAAGGCGGCGACAGGATCCCCTACGAGCAGTACTTC.

The V and J genes are TRBV29-1 and TRBJ2-6; perhaps TRBD2 as D (5 bases). Trimming shortened V by 6 bases and J by 4 bases, and 10 bases separated the two germline ends. This CDR3 contains 13 residues. Germline assignment: CDR1 SQVTM and CDR2 ANQGSEA. This CDR3 is CSVGVEGANVLTF. The CDR3 nucleotides are TGCAGCGTCGGGGTGGAAGGGGCCAACGTCCTGACTTTC.

The chain uses TRBV4-3 and TRBJ2-2, with TRBD1 matching 9 bases. The CDR3 runs to 15 residues. Germline trimming cut 5 bases from V and 2 bases from J; bases unmatched to any gene: 3. CDR1 is LGHNA and CDR2 is YSLEER in the germline V gene. CDR3 region: CASSAGQGNTGELFF. DNA of the CDR3: TGCGCCAGCAGCGCGGGACAGGGCAACACCGGGGAGCTGTTTTTT.

A single count supports this clone. V is TRBV6-5 and J is TRBJ2-1; TRBD1 aligns across 8 bases. Germline V gene lookup returns CDR1 MNHEY and CDR2 SVGAGI. With V trimmed by 4 bases and J by 6 bases, 5 bases remained unmatched. This CDR3 has 14 residues. This chain's CDR3 is CASSSADRVNEQFF. DNA for the CDR3: TGTGCCAGCAGTTCCGCGGACAGGGTCAATGAGCAGTTCTTC.

This clone was found once. The V and J genes are TRBV6-5 and TRBJ1-3; 8 nucleotides align to TRBD1. This CDR3 spans 15 amino acids. V gave up 6 bases and J gave up 3 bases; unmatched junction bases: 7. Per germline, CDR1 MNHEY and CDR2 SVGAGI. The chain's CDR3 is CASSLTGGGGNTIYF. In nucleotides, the CDR3 is TGTGCCAGCAGCCTTACAGGGGGTGGTGGAAACACCATATATTTT.

The chain combines TRBV18 with TRBJ2-3; no clear D. The germline V gene has CDR1 KGHSH and CDR2 LQKENI. V was pared by 4 bases and J by 4 bases, with 12 bases between. The CDR3 is 14 residues long. The CDR3 coding sequence is TGTGCCAGCTCACTTGAGCAGCTGCCAGATACGCAGTATTTT. Its protein is CASSLEQLPDTQYF.

The rearrangement uses TRBV5-1 and TRBJ2-1; D is perhaps TRBD1 or TRBD2 (5 bases each). This CDR3 comprises 15 residues. Trimming pared 5 bases from V and 0 bases from J, leaving 12 bases between. Germline V CDR1 and CDR2: SGHRS, YFSETQ. Here the CDR3 reads CASRPGTDSYNEQFF. CDR3 sequence (DNA): TGCGCCAGCAGACCCGGGACGGACTCCTACAATGAGCAGTTCTTC. Supplemented by reference TRBV5-1 and TRBJ2-1, the full variable domain reads KAGVTQTPRYLIKTRGQQVTLSCSPISGHRSVSWYQQTPGQGLQFLFEYFSETQRNKGNFPGRFSGRQFSNSRSEMNVSTLELGDSALYLCASRPGTDSYNEQFFGPGTRLTVL.